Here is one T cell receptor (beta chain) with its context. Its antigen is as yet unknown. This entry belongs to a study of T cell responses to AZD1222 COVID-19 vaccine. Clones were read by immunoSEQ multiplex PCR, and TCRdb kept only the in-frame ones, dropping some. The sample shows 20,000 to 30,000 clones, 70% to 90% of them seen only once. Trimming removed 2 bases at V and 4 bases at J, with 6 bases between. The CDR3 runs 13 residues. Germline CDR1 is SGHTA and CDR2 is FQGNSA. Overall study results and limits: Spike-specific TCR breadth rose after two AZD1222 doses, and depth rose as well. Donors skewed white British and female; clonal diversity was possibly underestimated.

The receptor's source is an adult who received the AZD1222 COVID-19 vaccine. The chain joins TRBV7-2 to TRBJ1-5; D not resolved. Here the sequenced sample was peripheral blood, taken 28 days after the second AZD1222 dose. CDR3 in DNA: TGTGCCAGCAGCTTATCTACTAATCAGCCCCAGCATTTT. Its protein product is CASSLSTNQPQHF.